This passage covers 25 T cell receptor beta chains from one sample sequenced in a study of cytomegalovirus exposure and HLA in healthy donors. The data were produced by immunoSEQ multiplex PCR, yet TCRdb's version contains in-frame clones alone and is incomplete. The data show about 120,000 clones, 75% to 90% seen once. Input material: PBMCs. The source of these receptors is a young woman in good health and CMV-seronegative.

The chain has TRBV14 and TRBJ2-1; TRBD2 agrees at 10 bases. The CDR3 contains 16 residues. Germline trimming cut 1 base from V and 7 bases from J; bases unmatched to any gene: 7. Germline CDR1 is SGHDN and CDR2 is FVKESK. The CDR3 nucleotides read TGTGCCAGCAGCCAAGTGTACAGCGGGAGGGAAAATGAGCAGTTCTTC. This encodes CASSQVYSGRENEQFF.

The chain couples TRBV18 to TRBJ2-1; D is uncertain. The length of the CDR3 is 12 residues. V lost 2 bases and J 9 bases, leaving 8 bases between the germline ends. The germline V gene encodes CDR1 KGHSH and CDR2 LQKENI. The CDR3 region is CASSPGPGEQFF. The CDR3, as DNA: TGTGCCAGCTCACCAGGCCCGGGTGAGCAGTTCTTC.

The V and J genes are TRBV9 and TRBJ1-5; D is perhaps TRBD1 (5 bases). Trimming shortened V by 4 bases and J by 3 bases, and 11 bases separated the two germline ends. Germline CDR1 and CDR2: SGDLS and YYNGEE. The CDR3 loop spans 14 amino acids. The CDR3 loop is CASSNQGSNQPQHF. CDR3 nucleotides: TGTGCCAGCAGCAACCAGGGATCCAATCAGCCCCAGCATTTT.

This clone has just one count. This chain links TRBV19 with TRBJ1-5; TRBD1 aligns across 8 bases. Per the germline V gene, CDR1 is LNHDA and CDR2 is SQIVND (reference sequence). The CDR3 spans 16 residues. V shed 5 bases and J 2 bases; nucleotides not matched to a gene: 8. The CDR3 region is CASSGTGPVGNQPQHF. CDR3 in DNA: TGTGCCAGTAGTGGGACAGGCCCTGTGGGCAATCAGCCCCAGCATTTT. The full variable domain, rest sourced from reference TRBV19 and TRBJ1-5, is DGGITQSPKYLFRKEGQNVTLSCEQNLNHDAMYWYRQDPGQGLRLIYYSQIVNDFQKGDIAEGYSVSREKKESFPLTVTSAQKNPTAFYLCASSGTGPVGNQPQHFGDGTRLSIL.

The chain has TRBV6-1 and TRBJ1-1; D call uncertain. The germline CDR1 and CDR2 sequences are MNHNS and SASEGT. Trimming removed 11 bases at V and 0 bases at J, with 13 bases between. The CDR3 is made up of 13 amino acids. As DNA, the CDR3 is TGTGCCGGCACAGTCTCCTTGAACACTGAAGCTTTCTTT. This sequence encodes CAGTVSLNTEAFF.

Here the CDR3 reads CASSGRASGRDNEQFF. CDR3 nucleotide sequence: TGTGCCAGCAGTGGTCGGGCTAGCGGGAGGGACAATGAGCAGTTCTTC. The chain links TRBV28 to TRBJ2-1, with 12 bases identical to TRBD2. The CDR3 has 16 amino acids. After removal of 5 bases from V and 5 bases from J, the junction contained 7 bases not matched to a gene. CDR1 is MDHEN, CDR2 SYDVKM, per germline.

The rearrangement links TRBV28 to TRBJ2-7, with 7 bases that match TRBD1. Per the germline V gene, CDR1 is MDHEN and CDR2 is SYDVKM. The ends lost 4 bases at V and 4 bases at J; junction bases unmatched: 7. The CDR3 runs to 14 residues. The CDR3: CASSSRDREYEQYF. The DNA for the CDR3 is TGTGCCAGCAGTTCCCGGGACAGAGAATACGAGCAGTACTTC.

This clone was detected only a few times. This CDR3 reads CASSSTGVNTEAFF. CDR3 coding DNA: TGCGCCAGCAGCTCTACAGGGGTTAACACTGAAGCTTTCTTT. The rearrangement links TRBV5-1 to TRBJ1-1; TRBD1 agrees at 7 bases. Germline loops: CDR1 SGHRS, CDR2 YFSETQ. The CDR3 totals 14 residues. J gave up 2 bases and V 3 bases, and 4 bases lay outside the gene matches.

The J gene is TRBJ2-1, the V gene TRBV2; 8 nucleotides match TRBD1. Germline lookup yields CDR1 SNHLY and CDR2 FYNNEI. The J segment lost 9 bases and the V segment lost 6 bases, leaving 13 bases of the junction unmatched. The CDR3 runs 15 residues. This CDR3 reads CASREGGQGGTEQFF. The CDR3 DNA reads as TGTGCCAGCAGGGAGGGCGGACAGGGCGGAACTGAGCAGTTCTTC.

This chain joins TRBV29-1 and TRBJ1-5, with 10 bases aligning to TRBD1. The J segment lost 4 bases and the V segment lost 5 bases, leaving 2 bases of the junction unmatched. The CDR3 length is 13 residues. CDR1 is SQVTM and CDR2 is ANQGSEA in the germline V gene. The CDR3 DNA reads TGCAGCGTTCGGACAGGGGGTAATCAGCCCCAGCATTTT. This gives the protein CSVRTGGNQPQHF.

The CDR3 DNA reads TGTGCCAGCAGCCCCGTGCGTATTGGCGGGGGGGCCGGGGGTGAGCAGTTCTTC. Amino acid sequence: CASSPVRIGGGAGGEQFF. The chain is built from TRBV7-8 and TRBJ2-1, with TRBD2 matching 9 bases. V trimming: 5 bases; J trimming: 9 bases; junction bases outside the gene matches: 20. Germline CDR1 reads SGHVS; CDR2 reads FQNEAQ. There are 18 residues in the CDR3.

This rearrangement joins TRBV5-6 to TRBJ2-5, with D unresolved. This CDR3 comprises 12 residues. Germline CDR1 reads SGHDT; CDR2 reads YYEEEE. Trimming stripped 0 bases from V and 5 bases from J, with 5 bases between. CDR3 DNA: TGTGCCAGCAGCTTGGCCGGGGAGACCCAGTACTTC. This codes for CASSLAGETQYF.

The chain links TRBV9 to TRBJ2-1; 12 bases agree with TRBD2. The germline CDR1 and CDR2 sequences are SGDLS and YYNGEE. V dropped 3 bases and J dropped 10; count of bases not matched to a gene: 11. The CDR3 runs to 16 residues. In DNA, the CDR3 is TGTGCCAGCAGCGGTACTAGCGGGGGGACGAGGAACGAGCAGTTCTTC. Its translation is CASSGTSGGTRNEQFF.

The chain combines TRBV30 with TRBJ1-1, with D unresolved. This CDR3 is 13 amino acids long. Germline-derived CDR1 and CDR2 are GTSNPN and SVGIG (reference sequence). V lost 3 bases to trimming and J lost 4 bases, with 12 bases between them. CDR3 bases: TGTGCCTGGAGGAGATATGTCGGCACTGAAGCTTTCTTT. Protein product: CAWRRYVGTEAFF.

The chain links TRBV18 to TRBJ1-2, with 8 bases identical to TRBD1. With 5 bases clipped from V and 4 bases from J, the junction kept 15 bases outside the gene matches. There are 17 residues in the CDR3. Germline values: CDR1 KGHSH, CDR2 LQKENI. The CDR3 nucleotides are TGTGCCAGCTCATCACAGGGGGTGGGAGTCGAGAGCTATGGCTACACCTTC. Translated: CASSSQGVGVESYGYTF. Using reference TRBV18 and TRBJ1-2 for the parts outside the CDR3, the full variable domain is NAGVMQNPRHLVRRRGQEARLRCSPMKGHSHVYWYRQLPEEGLKFMVYLQKENIIDESGMPKERFSAEFPKEGPSILRIQQVVRGDSAAYFCASSSQGVGVESYGYTFGSGTRLTVV.

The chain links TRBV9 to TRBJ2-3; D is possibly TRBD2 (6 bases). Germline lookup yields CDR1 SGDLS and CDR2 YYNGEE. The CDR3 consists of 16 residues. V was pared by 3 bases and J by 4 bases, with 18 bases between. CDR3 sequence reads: CASSGGTHRVPDTQYF. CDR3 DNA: TGTGCCAGCAGCGGAGGGACTCATCGAGTCCCAGATACGCAGTATTTT.

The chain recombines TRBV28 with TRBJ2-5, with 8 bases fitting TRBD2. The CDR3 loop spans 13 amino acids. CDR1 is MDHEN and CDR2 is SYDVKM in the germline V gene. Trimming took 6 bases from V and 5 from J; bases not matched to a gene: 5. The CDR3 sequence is CASSSGGLETQYF. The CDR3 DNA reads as TGTGCCAGCAGCTCGGGGGGGCTGGAGACCCAGTACTTC.

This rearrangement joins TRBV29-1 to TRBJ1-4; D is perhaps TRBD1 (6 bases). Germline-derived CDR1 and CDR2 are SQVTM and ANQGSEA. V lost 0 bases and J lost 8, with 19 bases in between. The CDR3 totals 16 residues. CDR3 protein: CSVEDEGGSGWEKLFF. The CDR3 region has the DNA TGCAGCGTTGAAGATGAGGGGGGGAGTGGTTGGGAAAAACTGTTTTTT.

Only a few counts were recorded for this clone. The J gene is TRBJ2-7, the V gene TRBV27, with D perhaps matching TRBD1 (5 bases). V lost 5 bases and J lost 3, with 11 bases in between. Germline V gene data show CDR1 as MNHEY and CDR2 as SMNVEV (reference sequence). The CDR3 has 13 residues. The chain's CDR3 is CASSHQDSYEQYF. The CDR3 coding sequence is TGTGCCAGCAGTCACCAAGACAGCTACGAGCAGTACTTC.

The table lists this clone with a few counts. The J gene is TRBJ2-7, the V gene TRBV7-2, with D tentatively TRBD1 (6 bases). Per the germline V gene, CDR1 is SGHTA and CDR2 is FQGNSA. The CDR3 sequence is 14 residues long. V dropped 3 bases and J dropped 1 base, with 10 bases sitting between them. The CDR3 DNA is TGTGCCAGCAGCTTTCCGACAGGTTCCTACGAGCAGTACTTC. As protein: CASSFPTGSYEQYF.

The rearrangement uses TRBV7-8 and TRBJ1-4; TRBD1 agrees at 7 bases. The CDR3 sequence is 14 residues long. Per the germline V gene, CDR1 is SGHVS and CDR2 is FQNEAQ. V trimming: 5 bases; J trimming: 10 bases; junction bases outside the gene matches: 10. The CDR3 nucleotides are TGTGCCAGCAGCACCGACACGGGACAGCGAAAACTGTTTTTT. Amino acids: CASSTDTGQRKLFF.

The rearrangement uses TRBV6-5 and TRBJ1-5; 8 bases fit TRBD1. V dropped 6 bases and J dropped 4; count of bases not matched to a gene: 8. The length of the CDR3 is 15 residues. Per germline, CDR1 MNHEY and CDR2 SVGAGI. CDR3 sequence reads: CASRSGTGKNQPQHF. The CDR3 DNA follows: TGTGCCAGCAGGTCCGGGACAGGCAAAAATCAGCCCCAGCATTTT.

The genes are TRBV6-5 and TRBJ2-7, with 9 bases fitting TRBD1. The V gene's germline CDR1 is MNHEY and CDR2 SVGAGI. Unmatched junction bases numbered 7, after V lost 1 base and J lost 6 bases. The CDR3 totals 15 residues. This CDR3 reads CASSYCGQGRCEQYF. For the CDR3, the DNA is TGTGCCAGCAGTTACTGCGGACAGGGGAGGTGCGAGCAGTACTTC.

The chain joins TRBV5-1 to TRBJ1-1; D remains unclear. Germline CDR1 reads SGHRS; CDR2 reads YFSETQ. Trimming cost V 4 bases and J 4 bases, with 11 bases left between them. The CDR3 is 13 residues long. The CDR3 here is CASSSGLGTEAFF. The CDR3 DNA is TGCGCCAGCAGCAGCGGACTGGGCACTGAAGCTTTCTTT. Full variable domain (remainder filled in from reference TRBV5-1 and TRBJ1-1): KAGVTQTPRYLIKTRGQQVTLSCSPISGHRSVSWYQQTPGQGLQFLFEYFSETQRNKGNFPGRFSGRQFSNSRSEMNVSTLELGDSALYLCASSSGLGTEAFFGQGTRLTVV.

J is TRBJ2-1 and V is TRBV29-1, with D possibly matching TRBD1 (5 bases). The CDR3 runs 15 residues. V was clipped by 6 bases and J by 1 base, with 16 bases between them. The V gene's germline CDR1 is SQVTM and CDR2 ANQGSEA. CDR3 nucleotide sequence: TGCAGCGTCAGTCAGGGTTCTGGGTCCTACAATGAGCAGTTCTTC. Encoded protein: CSVSQGSGSYNEQFF.